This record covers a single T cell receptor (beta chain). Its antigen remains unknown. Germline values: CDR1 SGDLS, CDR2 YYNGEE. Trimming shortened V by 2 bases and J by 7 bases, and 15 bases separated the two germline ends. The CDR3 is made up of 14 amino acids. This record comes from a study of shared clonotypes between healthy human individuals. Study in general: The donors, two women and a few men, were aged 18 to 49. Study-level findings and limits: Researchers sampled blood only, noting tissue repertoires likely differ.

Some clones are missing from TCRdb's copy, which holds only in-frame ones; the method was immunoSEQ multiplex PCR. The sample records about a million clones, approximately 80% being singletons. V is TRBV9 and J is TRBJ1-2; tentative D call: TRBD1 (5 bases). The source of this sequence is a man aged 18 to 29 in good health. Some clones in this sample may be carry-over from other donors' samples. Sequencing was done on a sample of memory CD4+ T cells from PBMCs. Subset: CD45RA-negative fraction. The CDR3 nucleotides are TGTGCCAGCAGCGTGACGGGACTTCGGGGTGGCTACACCTTC. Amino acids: CASSVTGLRGGYTF.